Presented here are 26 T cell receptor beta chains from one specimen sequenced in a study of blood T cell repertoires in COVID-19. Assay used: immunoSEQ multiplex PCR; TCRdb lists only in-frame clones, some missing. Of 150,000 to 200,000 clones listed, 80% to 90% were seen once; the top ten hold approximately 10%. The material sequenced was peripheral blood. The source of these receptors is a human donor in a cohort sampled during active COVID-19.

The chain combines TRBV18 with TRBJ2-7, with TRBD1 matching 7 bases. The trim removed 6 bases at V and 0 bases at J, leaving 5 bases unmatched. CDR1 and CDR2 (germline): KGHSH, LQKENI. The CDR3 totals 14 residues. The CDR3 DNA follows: TGTGCCAGCTCTCAAGGACAGGCCTCCTACGAGCAGTACTTC. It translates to CASSQGQASYEQYF. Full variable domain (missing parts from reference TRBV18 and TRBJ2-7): NAGVMQNPRHLVRRRGQEARLRCSPMKGHSHVYWYRQLPEEGLKFMVYLQKENIIDESGMPKERFSAEFPKEGPSILRIQQVVRGDSAAYFCASSQGQASYEQYFGPGTRLTVT.

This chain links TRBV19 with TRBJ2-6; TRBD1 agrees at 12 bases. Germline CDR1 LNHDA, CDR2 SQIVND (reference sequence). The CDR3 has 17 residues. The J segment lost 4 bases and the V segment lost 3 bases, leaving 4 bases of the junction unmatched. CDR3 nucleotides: TGTGCCAGTAGTATCCGGGACAGGGGGCTCGGGGCCAACGTCCTGACTTTC. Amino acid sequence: CASSIRDRGLGANVLTF.

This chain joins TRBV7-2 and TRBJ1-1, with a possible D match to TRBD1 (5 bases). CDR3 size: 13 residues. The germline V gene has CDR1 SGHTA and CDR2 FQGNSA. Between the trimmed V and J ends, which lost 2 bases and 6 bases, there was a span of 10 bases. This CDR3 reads CASSLSRVPEAFF. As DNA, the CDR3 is TGTGCCAGCAGCTTAAGCAGGGTCCCTGAAGCTTTCTTT.

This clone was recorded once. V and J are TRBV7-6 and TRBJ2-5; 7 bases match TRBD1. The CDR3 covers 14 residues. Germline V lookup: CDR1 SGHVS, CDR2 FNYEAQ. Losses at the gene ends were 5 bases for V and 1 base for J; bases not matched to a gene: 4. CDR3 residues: CASSRGQSQETQYF. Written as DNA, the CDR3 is TGTGCCAGCAGCAGGGGACAGTCCCAAGAGACCCAGTACTTC. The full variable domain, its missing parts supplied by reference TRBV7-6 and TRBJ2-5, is GAGVSQSPRYKVTKRGQDVALRCDPISGHVSLYWYRQALGQGPEFLTYFNYEAQQDKSGLPNDRFSAERPEGSISTLTIQRTEQRDSAMYRCASSRGQSQETQYFGPGTRLLVL.

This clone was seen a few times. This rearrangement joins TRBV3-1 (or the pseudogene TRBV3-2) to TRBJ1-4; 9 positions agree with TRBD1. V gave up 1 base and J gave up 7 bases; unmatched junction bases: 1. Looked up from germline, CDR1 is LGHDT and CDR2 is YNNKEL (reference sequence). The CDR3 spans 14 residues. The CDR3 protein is CASSQGDRAEKLFF. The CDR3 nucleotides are TGTGCCAGCAGCCAAGGGGACAGGGCTGAAAAACTGTTTTTT.

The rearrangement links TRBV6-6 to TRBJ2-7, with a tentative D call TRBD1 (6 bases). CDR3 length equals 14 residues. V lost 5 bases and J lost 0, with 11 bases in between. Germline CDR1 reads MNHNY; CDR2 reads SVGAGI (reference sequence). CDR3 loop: CASSGGGGSYEQYF. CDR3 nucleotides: TGTGCCAGCAGTGGGGGCGGAGGCTCCTACGAGCAGTACTTC.

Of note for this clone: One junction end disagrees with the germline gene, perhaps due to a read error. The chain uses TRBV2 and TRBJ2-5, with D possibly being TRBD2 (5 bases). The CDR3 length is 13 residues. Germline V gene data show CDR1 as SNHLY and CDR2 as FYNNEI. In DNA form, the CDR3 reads TGTGCCAGCAGTGCCCTCCTGGTCGGGGATTTGGACTTC. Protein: CASSALLVGDLDF.

CDR3 sequence reads: CASSNSLAGGQETQYF. As DNA, the CDR3 is TGTGCCAGTAGTAATTCCCTAGCGGGAGGACAAGAGACCCAGTACTTC. The rearrangement uses TRBV19 and TRBJ2-5; 11 positions match TRBD2. Trimming removed 4 bases from V and 2 bases from J; junction bases left unmatched: 6. CDR1 is LNHDA and CDR2 is SQIVND in the germline V gene (reference sequence). This CDR3 has 16 amino acids. Full variable domain (rest looked up from reference TRBV19 and TRBJ2-5): DGGITQSPKYLFRKEGQNVTLSCEQNLNHDAMYWYRQDPGQGLRLIYYSQIVNDFQKGDIAEGYSVSREKKESFPLTVTSAQKNPTAFYLCASSNSLAGGQETQYFGPGTRLLVL.

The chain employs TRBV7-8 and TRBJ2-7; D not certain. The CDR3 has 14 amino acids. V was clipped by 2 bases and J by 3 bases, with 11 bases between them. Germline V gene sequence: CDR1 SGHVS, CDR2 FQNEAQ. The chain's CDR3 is CASSLSSVFYEQYF. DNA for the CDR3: TGTGCCAGCAGCTTATCGTCTGTCTTCTACGAGCAGTACTTC. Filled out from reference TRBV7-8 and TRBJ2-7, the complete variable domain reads GAGVSQSPRYKVAKRGQDVALRCDPISGHVSLFWYQQALGQGPEFLTYFQNEAQLDKSGLPSDRFFAERPEGSVSTLKIQRTQQEDSAVYLCASSLSSVFYEQYFGPGTRLTVT.

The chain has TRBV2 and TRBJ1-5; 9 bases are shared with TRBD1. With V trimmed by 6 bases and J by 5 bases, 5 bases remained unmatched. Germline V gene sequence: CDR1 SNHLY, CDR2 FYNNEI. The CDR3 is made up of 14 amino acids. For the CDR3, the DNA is TGTGCCAGCAGCTTACAGGGGGCTTATCAGCCCCAGCATTTT. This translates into CASSLQGAYQPQHF. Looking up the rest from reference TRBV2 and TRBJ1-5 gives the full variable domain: EPEVTQTPSHQVTQMGQEVILRCVPISNHLYFYWYRQILGQKVEFLVSFYNNEISEKSEIFDDQFSVERPDGSNFTLKIRSTKLEDSAMYFCASSLQGAYQPQHFGDGTRLSIL.

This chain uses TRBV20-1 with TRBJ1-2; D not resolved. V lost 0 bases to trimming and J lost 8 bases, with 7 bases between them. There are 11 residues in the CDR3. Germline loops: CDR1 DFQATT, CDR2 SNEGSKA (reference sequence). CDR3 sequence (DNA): TGCAGTGCTAGAGATAGTGAGGGCTACACCTTC. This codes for CSARDSEGYTF.

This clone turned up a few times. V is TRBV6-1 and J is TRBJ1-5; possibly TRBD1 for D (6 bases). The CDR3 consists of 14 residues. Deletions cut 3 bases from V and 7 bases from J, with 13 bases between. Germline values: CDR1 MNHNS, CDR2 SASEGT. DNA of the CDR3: TGTGCCAGCAGTGACCAGGGGACAATGCAGCCCCAGCATTTT. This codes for CASSDQGTMQPQHF.

CDR3 sequence (DNA): TGTGCCAGCAGCTTATTCCTAGCGGGAGGGTCGGAGACCCAGTACTTC. Translation gives CASSLFLAGGSETQYF. The rearrangement uses TRBV7-9 and TRBJ2-5; TRBD2 aligns across 12 bases. In germline, CDR1 is SEHNR, CDR2 FQNEAQ (reference sequence). Trimming at V came to 2 bases and at J to 5 bases, leaving 6 bases not matched to a gene. The CDR3 has 16 residues.

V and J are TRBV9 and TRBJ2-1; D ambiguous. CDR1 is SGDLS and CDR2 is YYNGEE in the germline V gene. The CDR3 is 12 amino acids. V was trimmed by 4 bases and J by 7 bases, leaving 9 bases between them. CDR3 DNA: TGTGCCAGCAGCATCGCGGCGAATGAGCAGTTCTTC. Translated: CASSIAANEQFF.

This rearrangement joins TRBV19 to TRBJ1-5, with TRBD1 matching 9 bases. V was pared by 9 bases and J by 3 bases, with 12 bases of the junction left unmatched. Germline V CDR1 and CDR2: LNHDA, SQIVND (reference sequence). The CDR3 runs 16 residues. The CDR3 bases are TGTGCCAGCCGTCCGTGGGACAGGGATGACAATCAGCCCCAGCATTTT. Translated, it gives CASRPWDRDDNQPQHF. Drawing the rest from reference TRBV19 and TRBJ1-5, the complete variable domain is DGGITQSPKYLFRKEGQNVTLSCEQNLNHDAMYWYRQDPGQGLRLIYYSQIVNDFQKGDIAEGYSVSREKKESFPLTVTSAQKNPTAFYLCASRPWDRDDNQPQHFGDGTRLSIL.

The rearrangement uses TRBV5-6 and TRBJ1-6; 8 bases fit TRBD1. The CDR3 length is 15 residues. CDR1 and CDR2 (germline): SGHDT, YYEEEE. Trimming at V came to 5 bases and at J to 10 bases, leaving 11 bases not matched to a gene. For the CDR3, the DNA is TGTGCCAGCAGGCCCGCGGACAGGGTAGAGTCACCCCTCCACTTT. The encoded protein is CASRPADRVESPLHF.

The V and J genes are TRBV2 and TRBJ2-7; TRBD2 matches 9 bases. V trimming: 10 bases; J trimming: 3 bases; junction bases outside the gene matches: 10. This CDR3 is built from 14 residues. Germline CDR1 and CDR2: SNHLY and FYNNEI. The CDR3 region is CATRGGGVGYEQYF. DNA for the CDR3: TGTGCCACCCGCGGGGGGGGCGTAGGCTACGAGCAGTACTTC. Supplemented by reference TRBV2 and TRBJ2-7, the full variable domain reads EPEVTQTPSHQVTQMGQEVILRCVPISNHLYFYWYRQILGQKVEFLVSFYNNEISEKSEIFDDQFSVERPDGSNFTLKIRSTKLEDSAMYFCATRGGGVGYEQYFGPGTRLTVT.

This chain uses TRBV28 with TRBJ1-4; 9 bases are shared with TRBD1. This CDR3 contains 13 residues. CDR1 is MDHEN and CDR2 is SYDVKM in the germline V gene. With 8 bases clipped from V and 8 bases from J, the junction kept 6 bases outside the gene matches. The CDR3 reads CASVRQGEEKLFF. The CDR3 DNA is TGTGCCAGCGTGAGACAGGGGGAGGAAAAACTGTTTTTT.

The CDR3 region is CSASGLDGEQYF. CDR3 DNA: TGCAGTGCTAGTGGACTAGATGGTGAGCAGTACTTC. V is TRBV20-1 and J is TRBJ2-7; 7 nucleotides agree with TRBD2. Per the germline V gene, CDR1 is DFQATT and CDR2 is SNEGSKA (reference sequence). This CDR3 has 12 residues. V was pared by 3 bases and J by 7 bases, with 6 bases of the junction left unmatched.

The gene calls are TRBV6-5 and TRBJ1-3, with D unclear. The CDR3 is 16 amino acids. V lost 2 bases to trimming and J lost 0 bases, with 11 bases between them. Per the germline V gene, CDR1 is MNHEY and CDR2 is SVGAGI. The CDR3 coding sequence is TGTGCCAGCAGTTACGGAACAGTCAACTCTGGAAACACCATATATTTT. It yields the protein CASSYGTVNSGNTIYF.

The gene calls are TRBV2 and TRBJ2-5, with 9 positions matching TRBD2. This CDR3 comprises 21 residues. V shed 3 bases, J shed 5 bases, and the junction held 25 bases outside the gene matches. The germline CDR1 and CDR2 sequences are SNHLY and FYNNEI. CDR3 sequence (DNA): TGTGCCAGCAGTGACCCAAGGACTAGCGCCGGGCGGATTCAAATGAAGGAGACCCAGTACTTC. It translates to CASSDPRTSAGRIQMKETQYF.

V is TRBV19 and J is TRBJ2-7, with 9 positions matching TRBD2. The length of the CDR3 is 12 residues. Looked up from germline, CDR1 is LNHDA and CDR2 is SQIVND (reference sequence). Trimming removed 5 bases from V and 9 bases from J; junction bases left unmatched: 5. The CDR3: CASSGTSFAQYF. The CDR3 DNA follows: TGTGCCAGTAGTGGGACTAGCTTCGCGCAGTACTTC. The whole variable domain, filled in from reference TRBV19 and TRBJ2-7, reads DGGITQSPKYLFRKEGQNVTLSCEQNLNHDAMYWYRQDPGQGLRLIYYSQIVNDFQKGDIAEGYSVSREKKESFPLTVTSAQKNPTAFYLCASSGTSFAQYFGPGTRLTVT.

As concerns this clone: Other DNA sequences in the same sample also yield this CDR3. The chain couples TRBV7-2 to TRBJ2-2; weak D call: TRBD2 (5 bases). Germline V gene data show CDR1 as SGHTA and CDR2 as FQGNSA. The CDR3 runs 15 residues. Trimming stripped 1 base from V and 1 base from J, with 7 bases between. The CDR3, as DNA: TGTGCCAGCAGCTTAGTGGCGGGGAACACCGGGGAGCTGTTTTTT. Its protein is CASSLVAGNTGELFF.

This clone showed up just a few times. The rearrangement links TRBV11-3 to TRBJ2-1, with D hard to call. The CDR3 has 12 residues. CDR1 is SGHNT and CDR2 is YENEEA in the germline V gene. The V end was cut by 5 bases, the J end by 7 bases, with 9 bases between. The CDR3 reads CASSQAPNEQFF. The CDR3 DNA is TGTGCCAGCAGCCAAGCTCCGAATGAGCAGTTCTTC.

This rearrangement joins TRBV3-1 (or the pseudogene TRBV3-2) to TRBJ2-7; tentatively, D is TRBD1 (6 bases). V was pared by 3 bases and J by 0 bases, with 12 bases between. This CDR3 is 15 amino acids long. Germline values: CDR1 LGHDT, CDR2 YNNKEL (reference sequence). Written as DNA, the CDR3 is TGTGCCAGCAGCCAGGACAGTTCACCCTCCTACGAGCAGTACTTC. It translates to CASSQDSSPSYEQYF.

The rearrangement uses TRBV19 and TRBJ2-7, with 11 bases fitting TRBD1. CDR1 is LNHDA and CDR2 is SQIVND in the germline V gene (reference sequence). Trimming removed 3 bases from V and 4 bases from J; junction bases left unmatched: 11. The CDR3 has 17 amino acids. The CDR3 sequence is CASSIGGPGQGVYEQYF. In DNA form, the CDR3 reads TGTGCCAGTAGTATTGGTGGCCCGGGACAGGGGGTGTACGAGCAGTACTTC.